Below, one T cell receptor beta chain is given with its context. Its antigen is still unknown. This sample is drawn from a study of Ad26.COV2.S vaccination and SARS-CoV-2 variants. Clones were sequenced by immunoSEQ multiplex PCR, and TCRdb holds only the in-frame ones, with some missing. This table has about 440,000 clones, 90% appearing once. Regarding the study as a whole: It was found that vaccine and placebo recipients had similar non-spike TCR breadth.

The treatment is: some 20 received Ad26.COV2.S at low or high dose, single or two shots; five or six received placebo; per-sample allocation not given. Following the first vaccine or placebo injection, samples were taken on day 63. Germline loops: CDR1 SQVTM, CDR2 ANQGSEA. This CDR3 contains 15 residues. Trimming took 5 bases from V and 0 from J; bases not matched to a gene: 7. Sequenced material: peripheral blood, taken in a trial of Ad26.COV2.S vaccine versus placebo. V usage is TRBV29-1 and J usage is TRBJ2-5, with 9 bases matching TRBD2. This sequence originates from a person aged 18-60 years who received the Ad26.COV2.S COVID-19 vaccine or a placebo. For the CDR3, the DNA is TGCAGCGTTTTACTAGCGGGCCAGAACCAAGAGACCCAGTACTTC. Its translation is CSVLLAGQNQETQYF.